These 21 T cell receptor beta chains were sequenced from one sample in a study of blood T cell repertoires in COVID-19 (dated by TCRdb to the early 2020s). The method behind the library was the immunoSEQ multiplex PCR assay. Held by TCRdb, this immuneACCESS table contains in-frame sequences only and omits some clones. Under half of the omission traces to an unresolved V gene where checked; the cause of the rest is unknown. In this sample the table shows 250,000 to 300,000 clones, around 84% of which occur a single time. Around 4.1% of the sample rests with the top ten. Sequencing was done on a sample of PBMCs or T cells enriched from blood (not recorded which). These receptors originate from a man aged 30 to 45 with acute COVID-19.

The chain is built from TRBV5-1 and TRBJ2-2; D unclear. This CDR3 region has 16 residues. Germline V gene data show CDR1 as SGHRS and CDR2 as YFSETQ. The V end lost 0 bases, the J end lost 6 bases, and 15 bases lay between the germline ends. The CDR3 region is CASSLVGASTPGELFF. The CDR3 DNA follows: TGCGCCAGCAGCTTGGTCGGTGCATCCACCCCCGGGGAGCTGTTTTTT.

The V and J genes are TRBV19 and TRBJ1-4; D ambiguous. V was pared by 7 bases and J by 5 bases, with 17 bases between. Germline V CDR1 and CDR2: LNHDA, SQIVND (reference sequence). The CDR3 sequence is 15 residues long. This CDR3 reads CASTPKGSGNEKLFF. Written as DNA, the CDR3 is TGTGCCAGTACCCCGAAGGGAAGCGGCAATGAAAAACTGTTTTTT.

The CDR3 sequence is CASSIDRGEQYV. The CDR3 DNA follows: TGTGCCAGCAGCATTGACAGGGGCGAGCAGTACGTC. The rearrangement uses TRBV5-4 and TRBJ2-7, with 8 bases matching TRBD1. The CDR3 is made up of 12 amino acids. The germline CDR1 and CDR2 sequences are SGHNT and YYREEE (reference sequence). V trimming: 4 bases; J trimming: 6 bases; junction bases outside the gene matches: 3.

The chain couples TRBV7-3 to TRBJ2-1; TRBD1 might be the D (5 bases). The CDR3 extends over 13 amino acids. Germline assignment: CDR1 SGHTA and CDR2 FQGTGA. Trimming removed 4 bases from V and 7 bases from J, with 11 bases in between. The CDR3 DNA reads as TGTGCCAGCAGCTCTAGGAAGGGGAATGAGCAGTTCTTC. It specifies CASSSRKGNEQFF.

This chain links TRBV5-6 with TRBJ1-5; no definite D call. The CDR3 is 14 residues long. Trimming left V 1 base short and J 6 bases short, with 11 bases between. Germline CDR1 SGHDT, CDR2 YYEEEE. The CDR3 reads CASSLRGIGQPQHF. The CDR3 DNA follows: TGTGCCAGCAGCTTGCGAGGGATCGGTCAGCCCCAGCATTTT.

Notes on this clone: Additional DNA sequences in this sample encode the identical CDR3. V gene TRBV18 combines with J gene TRBJ2-5, with D tentatively TRBD2 (5 bases). The CDR3 loop spans 12 amino acids. CDR1 is KGHSH and CDR2 is LQKENI in the germline V gene. With 2 bases removed from V and 5 bases from J, the gap between germline ends came to 6 bases. The CDR3 sequence is CASSPERETQYF. In DNA form, the CDR3 reads TGTGCCAGCTCACCAGAGCGGGAGACCCAGTACTTC.

The V call is TRBV19, the J call TRBJ1-1, with D possibly being TRBD1 (5 bases). In germline, CDR1 is LNHDA, CDR2 SQIVND (reference sequence). V lost 10 bases and J 7 bases, leaving 13 bases between the germline ends. This CDR3 spans 11 amino acids. The CDR3 DNA reads TGTGCCATCAAAATGGGGCTTGAAGCTTTCTTT. Translating gives CAIKMGLEAFF. Together with reference TRBV19 and TRBJ1-1, the CDR3 gives the full variable domain: DGGITQSPKYLFRKEGQNVTLSCEQNLNHDAMYWYRQDPGQGLRLIYYSQIVNDFQKGDIAEGYSVSREKKESFPLTVTSAQKNPTAFYLCAIKMGLEAFFGQGTRLTVV.

This clone came up a few times. The rearrangement uses TRBV24-1 and TRBJ2-1, with D uncertain. The V end was cut by 0 bases, the J end by 10 bases, with 12 bases between. CDR3 length: 14 amino acids. CDR1 and CDR2 (germline): KGHDR, SFDVKD. In DNA form, the CDR3 reads TGTGCCACCAGTGATTTGCGTCGAGGCGGCGAGCAGTTCTTC. Translation: CATSDLRRGGEQFF.

The chain has TRBV12-3 or TRBV12-4 and TRBJ2-1; D is undetermined. V was pared by 3 bases and J by 4 bases, with 4 bases between. This CDR3 is 12 amino acids long. The CDR3 protein is CASSLSYNEQFF. The CDR3 bases are TGTGCCAGCAGTTTGTCATACAATGAGCAGTTCTTC.

The genes are TRBV28 and TRBJ2-1; maybe TRBD1 (7 bases). Per the germline V gene, CDR1 is MDHEN and CDR2 is SYDVKM. This CDR3 has 15 residues. V lost 5 bases to trimming and J lost 8 bases, with 19 bases between them. The CDR3 coding sequence is TGTGCCAGCAGTGCCCCACGCGCCAGGGGGGATGAGCAGTTCTTC. Amino acids: CASSAPRARGDEQFF. The full variable domain, completed using reference TRBV28 and TRBJ2-1, is DVKVTQSSRYLVKRTGEKVFLECVQDMDHENMFWYRQDPGLGLRLIYFSYDVKMKEKGDIPEGYSVSREKKERFSLILESASTNQTSMYLCASSAPRARGDEQFFGPGTRLTVL.

The chain is built from TRBV6-1 and TRBJ1-1; D remains ambiguous. The germline V and J ends were trimmed by 0 bases and 4 bases, with 9 bases remaining between them. This CDR3 region has 14 residues. Germline lookup yields CDR1 MNHNS and CDR2 SASEGT. The CDR3 DNA is TGTGCCAGCAGTGAAGCACGGGGTGCCACTGAAGCTTTCTTT. Translation: CASSEARGATEAFF.

CDR3 nucleotide sequence: TGTGCCAGCAGGGCAGGGGACCACGAGCAGTACGTC. Translation: CASRAGDHEQYV. V is TRBV25-1 and J is TRBJ2-7; tentative D call: TRBD1 (6 bases). The germline gives CDR1 MGHDK, CDR2 SYGVNS. This CDR3 is built from 12 residues. Trimming left V 6 bases short and J 5 bases short, with 11 bases between.

The chain's CDR3 is CATSDPGEANYGYTF. CDR3 coding DNA: TGTGCCACCAGTGACCCAGGGGAAGCAAACTATGGCTACACCTTC. The rearrangement uses TRBV24-1 and TRBJ1-2; D is possibly TRBD1 (6 bases). V lost 4 bases and J 2 bases, leaving 13 bases between the germline ends. Germline CDR1 reads KGHDR; CDR2 reads SFDVKD. CDR3 length equals 15 residues.

The chain joins TRBV11-2 to TRBJ2-2; weak D call: TRBD1 (5 bases). CDR3 size: 16 residues. Between the trimmed V and J ends, which lost 4 bases and 0 bases, there was a span of 12 bases. CDR1 and CDR2 (germline): SGHAT, FQNNGV. CDR3 region: CASSWGRRPNTGELFF. The CDR3 DNA reads TGTGCCAGCAGCTGGGGCCGTAGACCGAACACCGGGGAGCTGTTTTTT.

The chain is built from TRBV29-1 and TRBJ2-2; a weak D match, TRBD2 (5 bases). Between the trimmed V and J ends, which lost 7 bases and 2 bases, there was a span of 8 bases. The CDR3 spans 12 residues. Per the germline V gene, CDR1 is SQVTM and CDR2 is ANQGSEA. The CDR3 region has the DNA TGCAGCGCCGGGGTTAACACCGGGGAGCTGTTTTTT. The encoded protein is CSAGVNTGELFF.

The chain combines TRBV19 with TRBJ1-5; D possibly corresponds to TRBD1 (5 bases). This CDR3 is built from 15 residues. Germline V gene sequence: CDR1 LNHDA, CDR2 SQIVND (reference sequence). V lost 1 base to trimming and J lost 3 bases, with 10 bases between them. The chain's CDR3 is CASSIAAGPNQPQHF. As DNA, the CDR3 is TGTGCCAGTAGTATAGCGGCGGGACCCAATCAGCCCCAGCATTTT.

This clone was counted once. This chain joins TRBV28 and TRBJ2-3; D is possibly TRBD2 (5 bases). Per the germline V gene, CDR1 is MDHEN and CDR2 is SYDVKM. The CDR3 length is 11 residues. Trimming cost V 10 bases and J 7 bases, with 12 bases left between them. CDR3: CATGNDYTQYF. The CDR3 DNA is TGTGCCACGGGGAATGACTATACGCAGTATTTT.

The CDR3 nucleotides are TGTGCCAGCAGGGCCGGGACAGGGGGGGCCTACGAGCAGTACGTC. It yields the protein CASRAGTGGAYEQYV. The chain combines TRBV5-4 with TRBJ2-7, with 11 nucleotides matching TRBD1. J lost 2 bases, V lost 5 bases, and 6 bases had no gene match. This CDR3 comprises 15 residues. In germline, CDR1 is SGHNT, CDR2 YYREEE (reference sequence).

The rearrangement uses TRBV28 and TRBJ2-7; 10 bases are shared with TRBD2. Germline loops: CDR1 MDHEN, CDR2 SYDVKM. The CDR3 is 16 amino acids. V lost 5 bases and J lost 6; bases outside the gene matches: 13. CDR3 in DNA: TGTGCCAGCAGTCCTAGTGGGAGCGGGGGGGCTTTCGAGCAGTACGTC. Amino acids: CASSPSGSGGAFEQYV.

V is TRBV9 and J is TRBJ1-3; tentatively, D is TRBD1 (6 bases). CDR1 SGDLS and CDR2 YYNGEE come from the germline V gene. This CDR3 has 15 amino acids. Trimming pared 3 bases from V and 1 base from J, leaving 11 bases between. CDR3 loop: CASSAQTGSGNTIYF. CDR3 nucleotides: TGTGCCAGCAGCGCCCAAACAGGGTCTGGAAACACCATATATTTT.

As DNA, the CDR3 is TGTGCCAGCAGCCCCTCGGGTTCTGGAAACACCATATATTTT. This translates into CASSPSGSGNTIYF. The chain uses TRBV7-9 and TRBJ1-3; D gene unclear. Germline V gene sequence: CDR1 SEHNR, CDR2 FQNEAQ (reference sequence). The CDR3 extends over 14 amino acids. V was cut by 5 bases and J by 1 base, with 9 bases left in between.